The entry below describes one T cell receptor (beta chain). Antigen unknown. The same CDR3 can be traced to other DNA sequences in this sample. The data derive from a study of shared clonotypes between healthy human individuals. Naive CD8 cells lacked CD45RO and underwent positive selection for CCR7, leaving out terminally differentiated effector memory CD45RA+ cells. Study outcomes and limitations: In this cohort, only blood was sampled, and tissue repertoires likely differ.

Several immunoSEQ 96-well plates shared each subset's DNA, each plate a replicate. Method: immunoSEQ multiplex PCR; TCRdb's copy keeps in-frame clones and lacks some. The data show about 2.1 million clones, more than 85% seen once. Germline V gene sequence: CDR1 SGHAT, CDR2 FQNNGV. With 3 bases clipped from V and 4 bases from J, the junction kept 5 bases outside the gene matches. The CDR3 totals 15 residues. Material for sequencing was naive CD8+ T cells from PBMCs. The origin of this receptor is a man aged 18 to 29 in good health. Some clones in this sample may be carry-over from other donors' samples. V usage is TRBV11-2 and J usage is TRBJ2-1; 8 bases are shared with TRBD2. The CDR3 spells CASSFTSGSYNEQFF. CDR3 sequence (DNA): TGTGCCAGCAGCTTCACTAGCGGAAGTTACAATGAGCAGTTCTTC.